The clone carrying this TCR beta chain is classed as medium-sized (0.01 to 0.1%). Its antigen is unidentified. Libraries were prepared by immunoSEQ multiplex PCR; TCRdb keeps only in-frame clonotypes and omits some of them. The sample includes 85,000 to 95,000 clones, around 82% seen only once; the top ten take approximately 16%. This sample stems from a study of Ad26.COV2.S vaccination and SARS-CoV-2 variants. The CDR3 runs 11 residues. Germline V gene lookup returns CDR1 SGHTS and CDR2 YDEGEE. V shed 3 bases and J shed 4 bases, with 5 bases lying between them. Study results and caveats: Among vaccine recipients, spike-specific TCR breadth exceeded that of placebo recipients. Comparable non-spike TCR breadth was observed in vaccine and placebo recipients. Responses of spike-specific T cells (both CD8+ and CD4+) reportedly showed substantial breadth after vaccination. Total T cell responses may have been underestimated by the TCR breadth and depth analyses.

This chain uses TRBV5-8 with TRBJ2-7; D is ambiguous. Here the sequenced sample was peripheral blood, taken after recovery from COVID-19. The receptor's source is a human donor who had recovered from COVID-19. The CDR3 region has the DNA TGTGCCAGCAGCTCCCTTTACGAGCAGTACTTC. Its protein product is CASSSLYEQYF.